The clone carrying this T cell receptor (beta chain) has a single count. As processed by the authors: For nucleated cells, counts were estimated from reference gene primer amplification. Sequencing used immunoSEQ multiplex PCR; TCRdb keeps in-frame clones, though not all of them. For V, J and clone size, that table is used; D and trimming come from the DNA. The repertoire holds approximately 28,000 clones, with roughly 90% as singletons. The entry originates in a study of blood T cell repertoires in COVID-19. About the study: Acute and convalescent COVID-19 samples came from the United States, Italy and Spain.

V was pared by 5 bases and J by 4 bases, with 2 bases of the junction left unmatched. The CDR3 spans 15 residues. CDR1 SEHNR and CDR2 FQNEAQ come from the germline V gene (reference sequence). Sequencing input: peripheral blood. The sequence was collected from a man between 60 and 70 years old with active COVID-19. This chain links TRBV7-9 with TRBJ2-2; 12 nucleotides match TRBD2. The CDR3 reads CASSKTSGGTGELFF. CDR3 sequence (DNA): TGTGCCAGCAGCAAGACTAGCGGGGGCACCGGGGAGCTGTTTTTT.